Listed here are 4 T cell receptor beta chains from one sample, sequenced in a study of T cells in localized non-small cell lung cancer. Assay: immunoSEQ multiplex PCR; the TCRdb copy retains only in-frame clones and omits some. The sample includes fewer than 15,000 clones, roughly 30% of them seen just once. Sequenced material: lung tumor tissue, taken before any cancer treatment. The receptors here all came from a female donor older than 55 with stage I lung adenocarcinoma.

V usage is TRBV19 and J usage is TRBJ1-1; D is unclear. V was trimmed by 3 bases and J by 5 bases, leaving 13 bases between them. CDR1 is LNHDA and CDR2 is SQIVND in the germline V gene (reference sequence). The CDR3 totals 14 residues. In DNA, the CDR3 is TGTGCCAGTAGTATTGGGCAGGTTTGGACTGAAGCTTTCTTT. The encoded protein is CASSIGQVWTEAFF.

This clone was counted ten times or more. The rearrangement joins TRBV4-1 to TRBJ1-3; weak D call: TRBD1 (5 bases). Germline loops: CDR1 MGHRA, CDR2 YSYEKL. There are 16 residues in the CDR3. V lost 1 base to trimming and J lost 2 bases, with 12 bases between them. CDR3 sequence reads: CASSQVRAGAGNTIYF. Written as DNA, the CDR3 is TGCGCCAGCAGCCAAGTGAGGGCGGGGGCTGGAAACACCATATATTTT.

This clone was observed a few times. The V call is TRBV9, the J call TRBJ2-7, with no clear D. Germline V gives CDR1 SGDLS, CDR2 YYNGEE. The CDR3 totals 13 residues. Deletions cut 4 bases from V and 4 bases from J, with 12 bases between. The CDR3 DNA follows: TGTGCCAGCAGCAGAGACTTTAGTTACGAGCAGTACTTC. It yields the protein CASSRDFSYEQYF. Looking up the rest from reference TRBV9 and TRBJ2-7 gives the full variable domain: DSGVTQTPKHLITATGQRVTLRCSPRSGDLSVYWYQQSLDQGLQFLIQYYNGEERAKGNILERFSAQQFPDLHSELNLSSLELGDSALYFCASSRDFSYEQYFGPGTRLTVT.

Comments on this clone: Compared with germline, one end of the junction differs, possibly owing to a read error. The V call is TRBV19, the J call TRBJ2-7, with TRBD1 matching over 7 bases. This CDR3 comprises 13 residues. In germline, CDR1 is LNHDA, CDR2 SQIVND (reference sequence). CDR3 coding DNA: TGTGCCAGTAGTATTTTAGGGACAGCCACCCCCCTCTTC. Translation: CASSILGTATPLF. Complete variable domain (other parts from reference TRBV19 and TRBJ2-7): DGGITQSPKYLFRKEGQNVTLSCEQNLNHDAMYWYRQDPGQGLRLIYYSQIVNDFQKGDIAEGYSVSREKKESFPLTVTSAQKNPTAFYLCASSILGTATPLFGPGTRLTVT.